The present entry profiles one T cell receptor beta chain with its context. The antigen remains unidentified. The record originates from a study of T cell repertoires in cytomegalovirus infection. Study information: Indicated by public TCR beta signatures were CMV infection and matching HLA type.

TCRdb independently ran MiXCR on the reads; one entry per CDR3 protein. The repertoire has 200,000 to 250,000 distinct CDR3 sequences, 9% to 15% of them found once; the top ten carry approximately 1.6%. General study points: CMV-specific HLA-C-restricted TCR beta clonotypes dominated the ex vivo response. Carriers of CMV and the relevant HLA type were discriminated by public TCR beta frequency.

Trimming left V 8 bases short and J 4 bases short, with 11 bases between. Per germline, CDR1 MDHEN and CDR2 SYDVKM. The length of the CDR3 is 12 residues. V usage is TRBV28 and J usage is TRBJ1-2; tentative D call: TRBD1 (6 bases). The TCR comes from a human donor in good health (CMV status not recorded). Some clones in this sample may be carry-over from other donors' samples. Sequenced input: PBMCs. The CDR3 coding sequence is TGTGCCAGCTCGGACAGAATCTATGGCTACACCTTC. It codes for CASSDRIYGYTF.